Included here is one T cell receptor beta chain sequence, with context. This sample is part of a study of blood T cell repertoires in COVID-19. Assay used: immunoSEQ multiplex PCR; TCRdb lists only in-frame clones, some missing. The sample yields under 250,000 clones, roughly 86% seen once. Trimming stripped 4 bases from V and 1 base from J, with 18 bases between. From germline, CDR1 is SGHRS and CDR2 YFSETQ. The length of the CDR3 is 16 residues. The sequence was obtained from a man at least 80 years old with acute or convalescent COVID-19. The chain carries TRBV5-1 and TRBJ2-7, with D possibly TRBD1 on 6 matching bases. Sequenced material: peripheral blood. CDR3 amino acids: CASSQGIGQSSYEQYF. CDR3 coding DNA: TGCGCCAGCAGCCAGGGGATCGGACAGTCTTCCTACGAGCAGTACTTC.